A selection of T cell receptor beta chains follows, all from one sample in a study of T-cell memory formation after mild COVID-19. TCRdb reanalysed the 5' RACE reads using MiXCR and keeps one entry per CDR3 protein. The table shows 95,000 to 110,000 distinct CDR3 sequences, with around 14% occurring only once. What was sequenced was PBMCs or a T cell subset sorted from them (not recorded which). Source of these receptors: a man younger than 30 who had mild COVID-19 (a few samples of this study predate the infection). Cell type and time point are not known. CDR3s include the opening cysteine and the closing phenylalanine or tryptophan. D genes are given only for firm matches. Rows give clone size only sometimes, using once, few, many, or a class for an expanded clone.

size	V	D	J	DNA	CDR3
.	TRBV20-1	TRBD1	TRBJ2-7	TGCAGTGCGTGGACAGGCTACGAGCAGTACTTC	CSAWTGYEQYF
.	TRBV7-9	.	TRBJ2-1	TGTGCCAGCTCCTGGGGCGCTACCTACAATGAGCAGTTCTTC	CASSWGATYNEQFF
.	TRBV7-9	.	TRBJ2-5	TGTGCCAGCAGCTTAGGCAGCGTTACGGAGACCCAGTACTTC	CASSLGSVTETQYF
few	TRBV29-1	.	TRBJ1-2	TGCAGCGTGGGGACCAACTATGGCTACACCTTC	CSVGTNYGYTF
.	TRBV6-2/TRBV6-3	TRBD1	TRBJ2-3	TGTGCCAGCAGCCGTCAGGGGGTCGCTACAGATACGCAGTATTTT	CASSRQGVATDTQYF
few	TRBV7-9	.	TRBJ2-7	TGTGCCAGCAGCGGGGACCTCCGGGAGCAGTACTTC	CASSGDLREQYF
many	TRBV12-3/TRBV12-4	TRBD1	TRBJ1-5	TGTGCCAGCAGTCATACAGGGGTTGACAATCAGCCCCAGCATTTT	CASSHTGVDNQPQHF
.	TRBV6-2/TRBV6-3	.	TRBJ2-5	TGTGCCAGCAGTACCCCGCAGCTATTCCAAGAGACCCAGTACTTC	CASSTPQLFQETQYF
many	TRBV29-1	TRBD1	TRBJ2-5	TGCAGCGTCCCTCTTTGGACAGGGGAAGAGACCCAGTACTTC	CSVPLWTGEETQYF
.	TRBV7-9	.	TRBJ2-7	TGTGCCAGCAGCTCCCGTCCGGGGGAGCAGTACTTC	CASSSRPGEQYF
many	TRBV19	TRBD2	TRBJ2-1	TGTGCCAGTAGTATAGGCTCACTAGCGGGGGCCAATGAGCAGTTCTTC	CASSIGSLAGANEQFF
few	TRBV7-9	TRBD2	TRBJ2-2	TGTGCCAGCAGCCCCGGGACTAGCGCGGGGTCCGGGGAGCTGTTTTTT	CASSPGTSAGSGELFF
.	TRBV6-5	TRBD2	TRBJ2-3	TGTGCCAGCAGTTACTCGAACCTAGCGGGGGAAGTTTCGGGCACAGATACGCAGTATTTT	CASSYSNLAGEVSGTDTQYF
few	TRBV27	.	TRBJ2-1	TGTGCCAGCACCACGGCGGGGACCTACAATGAGCAGTTCTTC	CASTTAGTYNEQFF
few	TRBV4-1	.	TRBJ1-5	TGCGCCAGCAGCCAAGTTAGTGACAATAGCAATCAGCCCCAGCATTTT	CASSQVSDNSNQPQHF
.	TRBV12-3/TRBV12-4	TRBD2	TRBJ2-1	TGTGCCAGCAGTGCACTAGCGGGGGGCGACAATGAGCAGTTCTTC	CASSALAGGDNEQFF
few	TRBV9	.	TRBJ2-3	TGTGCCAGCAGCGACATGGATACGCAGTATTTT	CASSDMDTQYF
.	TRBV27	.	TRBJ1-2	TGTGCCAGCAGTTTCTCCGGCGGGCCGAACTATGGCTACACCTTC	CASSFSGGPNYGYTF
few	TRBV11-1	.	TRBJ2-1	TGTGCCAGCAGCTTAGTTCTGGGGGCCCCTACGAATGAGCAGTTCTTC	CASSLVLGAPTNEQFF
few	TRBV9	TRBD1	TRBJ2-1	TGTGCCAGCAGTGACGGGACAGGGAACTACAATGAGCAGTTCTTC	CASSDGTGNYNEQFF
many	TRBV20-1	TRBD1	TRBJ2-7	TGCAGTGCCCTCAACCGGGACAGTTCCTACGAGCAGTACTTC	CSALNRDSSYEQYF
many	TRBV6-5	.	TRBJ1-5	TGTGCCAGCAGGTCAGGAGGTCAGCCCCAGCATTTT	CASRSGGQPQHF
once	TRBV12-3/TRBV12-4	TRBD2	TRBJ2-1	TGTGCCAGCCGCGGGGGGGCCGCGACTCTTTCGAGCAATGAGCAGTTCTTC	CASRGGAATLSSNEQFF
few	TRBV9	TRBD1	TRBJ2-2	TGTGCCAGCAGCGCCGGGACAGGCACCGGGGAGCTGTTTTTT	CASSAGTGTGELFF
few	TRBV4-3	.	TRBJ1-6	TGCGCCAGCAGCCAACACTCAGGGGAGAGGCCCCTCCACTTT	CASSQHSGERPLHF
.	TRBV12-3/TRBV12-4	.	TRBJ2-2	TGTGCCAGCAGCCCCGGCCCTATCGGGGAGCTGTTTTTT	CASSPGPIGELFF
.	TRBV5-1	.	TRBJ2-3	TGCGCCAGCAGCTTAAAAACTACTAAACAGGGAGATACGCAGTATTTT	CASSLKTTKQGDTQYF
.	TRBV5-1	.	TRBJ1-5	TGCGCCAGCAGCTTGAGTGGGCAGCCTAATCAGCCCCAGCATTTT	CASSLSGQPNQPQHF
many	TRBV4-3	.	TRBJ2-5	TGCGCCAGCAGCCAAGGATTAAAGGCAGCCTCCCAAGAGGCCCAGTACTTC	CASSQGLKAASQEAQYF
once	TRBV4-2	TRBD1	TRBJ2-7	TGTGCCAGCAGCCAATACGGGACAGAGAGCTACGAGCAGTACTTC	CASSQYGTESYEQYF
.	TRBV29-1	.	TRBJ1-2	TGCAGCGTTGACGGGGCAGGGAGCTATGGCTACACCTTC	CSVDGAGSYGYTF
.	TRBV6-5	TRBD1	TRBJ2-1	TGTGCCAGCAGTTACCCGGACAGGGGGCGTAGCAATGAGCAGTTCTTC	CASSYPDRGRSNEQFF
few	TRBV3-1	.	TRBJ2-3	TGTGCCAGCAGCCTTCAGCCCCCTGATACGCAGTATTTT	CASSLQPPDTQYF